What follows are 23 T cell receptor beta chains derived from one specimen sequenced in a study of prognosis after radiotherapy for stage I lung cancer. Multiplex PCR, run in two rounds, amplified TCR beta CDR3 from genomic DNA. The first PCR round targeted every TRBV and TRBJ gene with specific primers. In TCRdb, the multiplex PCR reads were re-called with MiXCR into one record per CDR3 protein. The sample records 15,000 to 20,000 distinct CDR3 sequences, 26% being singletons. The sample consisted of PBMCs, taken before or after stereotactic body radiation therapy (not recorded which). These TCRs come from a donor of 50 years or more with non-small cell lung cancer.

This clonotype was found a few times. Since a far larger clone is one base different, this is likely a read error. Here the CDR3 omits its conserved ending phenylalanine or tryptophan, so a read error is the likely source. The chain recombines TRBV6-1 with TRBJ1-5; D remains ambiguous. Per the germline V gene, CDR1 is MNHNS and CDR2 is SASEGT. The V end lost 5 bases, the J end lost 6 bases, and 5 bases lay between the germline ends. The length of the CDR3 is 11 residues. The CDR3 region is CASSQVQPQHS. In nucleotides, the CDR3 is TGTGCCAGCAGTCAAGTTCAGCCCCAGCATTCT.

This clonotype occurred many times. This chain connects TRBV6-5 to TRBJ1-5; possibly TRBD1 for D (5 bases). From germline, CDR1 is MNHEY and CDR2 SVGAGI. The V end was cut by 2 bases, the J end by 0 bases, with 11 bases between. This CDR3 is 16 amino acids long. The CDR3 sequence is CASSYRQGYSNQPQHF. In nucleotides, the CDR3 is TGTGCCAGCAGTTACAGGCAGGGTTATAGCAATCAGCCCCAGCATTTT.

This clonotype was seen many times. The chain employs TRBV9 and TRBJ1-1, with 10 bases that match TRBD1. Trimming at V came to 3 bases and at J to 6 bases, leaving 5 bases not matched to a gene. This CDR3 contains 14 residues. The V gene's germline CDR1 is SGDLS and CDR2 YYNGEE. CDR3 sequence reads: CASSGRQGASEAFF. In DNA form, the CDR3 reads TGTGCCAGCAGCGGACGACAGGGGGCCTCTGAAGCTTTCTTT.

This clonotype was seen ten or more times. The rearrangement uses TRBV7-9 and TRBJ2-1; D not resolved. Germline V gives CDR1 SEHNR, CDR2 FQNEAQ (reference sequence). CDR3 size: 11 residues. V shed 6 bases and J shed 6 bases, with 6 bases lying between them. The CDR3 DNA is TGTGCCAGCAGACATTTCAATGAGCAGTTCTTC. It is translated as CASRHFNEQFF.

This clonotype was found many times. The chain recombines TRBV6-2 or TRBV6-3 with TRBJ2-5; a possible D gene is TRBD1 (6 bases). V dropped 5 bases and J dropped 3 bases, with 19 bases sitting between them. The length of the CDR3 is 16 residues. Germline loops: CDR1 MNHEY, CDR2 SVGEGT. The CDR3 DNA sequence: TGTGCCAGCAGTCACGCACAGGGTGTGGGGAAAGAGACCCAGTACTTC. Translated, it gives CASSHAQGVGKETQYF.

In the case of this clonotype: Given a far larger clone just one base away, this is likely a sequencing read error. The J gene is TRBJ1-3, the V gene TRBV6-8; D remains unclear. The V gene's germline CDR1 is MNHGY and CDR2 SAAAGT. CDR3 length: 18 amino acids. V was shortened by 0 bases and J by 1 base, with 16 bases between the two germline ends. CDR3 bases: TGTGCCAGCAGTTACTCGGGAAAGCCCCAAGGGTCTGGAAACACCATATATTTT. It translates to CASSYSGKPQGSGNTIYF.

The rearrangement links TRBV4-2 to TRBJ2-7; 12 bases are shared with TRBD2. J was trimmed by 3 bases and V by 8 bases; bases with no gene match: 5. This CDR3 contains 14 residues. Germline CDR1 LGHNA, CDR2 YNFKEQ. The CDR3 here is CASQGLAGSYEQYF. The CDR3, as DNA: TGTGCCAGCCAAGGACTAGCGGGAAGCTACGAGCAGTACTTC.

This clonotype showed up many times. V usage is TRBV5-1 and J usage is TRBJ2-2, with 8 nucleotides matching TRBD2. With 2 bases clipped from V and 5 bases from J, the junction kept 5 bases outside the gene matches. This CDR3 spans 15 amino acids. Germline CDR1 is SGHRS and CDR2 is YFSETQ. In DNA, the CDR3 is TGCGCCAGCAGCTTACAAGCGGGAGTTACCGGGGAGCTGTTTTTT. This translates into CASSLQAGVTGELFF.

Ten or more counts support this clonotype. V gene TRBV7-9 combines with J gene TRBJ1-3, with D hard to call. The V end was cut by 1 base, the J end by 3 bases, with 7 bases between. The germline gives CDR1 SEHNR, CDR2 FQNEAQ (reference sequence). The CDR3 has 14 residues. The CDR3 DNA sequence: TGTGCCAGCAGCTTAGGGCAGCTTGGAAACACCATATATTTT. Protein sequence: CASSLGQLGNTIYF.

In its sample, this clonotype was seen many times. The rearrangement joins TRBV20-1 to TRBJ2-7; 10 bases match TRBD1. The CDR3 extends over 14 amino acids. V gave up 0 bases and J gave up 6 bases; unmatched junction bases: 5. CDR1 is DFQATT and CDR2 is SNEGSKA in the germline V gene (reference sequence). The CDR3, as DNA: TGCAGTGCTAGAGATGACAGGGGGCTTGGCGAGCAGTACTTC. It encodes CSARDDRGLGEQYF.

This clonotype was observed at least ten times. The chain recombines TRBV6-5 with TRBJ1-1; the D gene is possibly TRBD1 (6 bases). V was shortened by 4 bases and J by 6 bases, with 12 bases between the two germline ends. This CDR3 region has 13 residues. Germline V gives CDR1 MNHEY, CDR2 SVGAGI. CDR3 loop: CASSSQGLPEAFF. CDR3 coding DNA: TGTGCCAGCAGTTCACAGGGATTGCCTGAAGCTTTCTTT.

This clonotype was seen ten or more times. This chain connects TRBV9 to TRBJ2-7; either TRBD1 or TRBD2 may fit D (5 bases each). V was cut by 3 bases and J by 0 bases, with 10 bases left in between. Germline V CDR1 and CDR2: SGDLS, YYNGEE. The CDR3 is 14 amino acids. CDR3 DNA: TGTGCCAGCAGCGGGCAGGGAGTCTCCTACGAGCAGTACTTC. Its protein product is CASSGQGVSYEQYF.

This clonotype was recorded at least ten times. The V call is TRBV27, the J call TRBJ2-1; unclear D gene. Germline CDR1 is MNHEY and CDR2 is SMNVEV (reference sequence). The length of the CDR3 is 14 residues. V was shortened by 2 bases and J by 0 bases, with 5 bases between the two germline ends. The CDR3 loop reads CASSLQSSYNEQFF. Here the CDR3 DNA reads TGTGCCAGCAGTTTACAGAGCTCCTACAATGAGCAGTTCTTC.

In the case of this clonotype: A single base is all that separates this from a far larger clone, so a read error is likely. The gene calls are TRBV6-9 and TRBJ2-1, with D possibly matching TRBD2 (6 bases). The length of the CDR3 is 17 residues. Germline V gene sequence: CDR1 MNHGY, CDR2 SVAAGI. Deletions cut 4 bases from V and 6 bases from J, with 22 bases between. CDR3 region: CASSSRDELARANEQFF. The CDR3 nucleotides are TGTGCCAGCAGTTCTCGGGACGAACTAGCCCGCGCCAATGAGCAGTTCTTC.

This clonotype has ten or more counts. The chain links TRBV29-1 to TRBJ2-6; 10 bases map to TRBD2. This CDR3 spans 16 amino acids. With 4 bases clipped from V and 3 bases from J, the junction kept 6 bases outside the gene matches. The germline gives CDR1 SQVTM, CDR2 ANQGSEA. In nucleotides, the CDR3 is TGCAGCGTTGCCCCTAGCGGGAGATATGGGGCCAACGTCCTGACTTTC. Protein product: CSVAPSGRYGANVLTF.

This clonotype was seen at least ten times. This sequence joins TRBV3-1 and TRBJ2-7; D not certain. The CDR3 length is 13 residues. Trimming left V 0 bases short and J 10 bases short, with 13 bases between. Germline CDR1 LGHDT, CDR2 YNNKEL (reference sequence). The CDR3 coding sequence is TGTGCCAGCAGCCAAGAAGGTTCAAGGGTTCAGTACTTC. Translating gives CASSQEGSRVQYF.

By share of the sample, this clonotype is medium-sized. The gene calls are TRBV12-3 or TRBV12-4 and TRBJ2-1; D is undetermined. This CDR3 has 12 residues. With 5 bases removed from V and 3 bases from J, the gap between germline ends came to 5 bases. CDR3 sequence: CASSRSYNEQFF. Written as DNA, the CDR3 is TGTGCCAGCAGTCGGAGCTACAATGAGCAGTTCTTC.

Many counts were recorded for this clonotype. The CDR3 coding sequence is TGTGCCAGCAGTGAAGGAGCGGGAGGCTTCGGGGAGACCCAGTACTTC. Protein product: CASSEGAGGFGETQYF. This chain joins TRBV6-1 and TRBJ2-5, with TRBD2 matching over 9 bases. Germline values: CDR1 MNHNS, CDR2 SASEGT. This CDR3 region has 16 residues. Trimming removed 1 base from V and 5 bases from J; junction bases left unmatched: 8.

There are many counts of this clonotype. This chain links TRBV9 with TRBJ2-1; tentative D call: TRBD1 (5 bases). Trimming left V 2 bases short and J 2 bases short, with 11 bases between. This CDR3 is built from 15 residues. Per germline, CDR1 SGDLS and CDR2 YYNGEE. The CDR3 sequence: CASSVGSGTYNEQFF. In nucleotides, the CDR3 is TGTGCCAGCAGCGTTGGGTCAGGGACCTACAATGAGCAGTTCTTC.

The V and J genes are TRBV5-4 and TRBJ1-2; D perhaps matches TRBD1 (5 bases). Germline V CDR1 and CDR2: SGHNT, YYREEE (reference sequence). The CDR3 has 14 residues. The V end lost 4 bases, the J end lost 8 bases, and 18 bases lay between the germline ends. CDR3 sequence: CASSGDGLRVGYTF. The CDR3 DNA sequence: TGTGCCAGCAGCGGGGACGGTCTGCGTGTAGGCTACACCTTC.

This chain joins TRBV4-1 and TRBJ2-7, with D possibly being TRBD2 (5 bases). CDR1 is MGHRA, CDR2 YSYEKL, per germline. The CDR3 totals 14 residues. Trimming pared 4 bases from V and 2 bases from J, leaving 12 bases between. The CDR3: CASSRTLTTYEQYF. The CDR3 DNA follows: TGCGCCAGCAGCCGAACACTGACTACCTACGAGCAGTACTTC.

This clonotype was counted ten times or more. The genes are TRBV29-1 and TRBJ1-2; the D is unclear. V was trimmed by 4 bases and J by 6 bases, leaving 9 bases between them. There are 11 residues in the CDR3. Germline V gene sequence: CDR1 SQVTM, CDR2 ANQGSEA. The CDR3 DNA is TGCAGCGTTGTGGGTGCTGATGGCTACACCTTC. Encoded protein: CSVVGADGYTF.

In its sample, this clonotype was seen many times. The V gene is TRBV5-6, the J gene TRBJ1-4, with D unclear. In germline, CDR1 is SGHDT, CDR2 YYEEEE. V was clipped by 0 bases and J by 8 bases, with 11 bases between them. The CDR3 consists of 14 residues. The CDR3 sequence: CASSLVNGREKLFF. CDR3 bases: TGTGCCAGCAGCTTGGTAAACGGCCGAGAAAAACTGTTTTTT.